What follows is one T cell receptor (beta chain) and its context. Germline V lookup: CDR1 LGHNA, CDR2 YSLEER. This CDR3 comprises 15 residues. V lost 3 bases, J lost 4 bases, and 15 bases lay in between. This sample stems from a study of shared T cell receptors in the human thymus. Data came from immunoSEQ multiplex PCR; TCRdb stores just in-frame clones and leaves some out. In the table there are roughly 660,000 clones, more than 75% of which are singletons. These data are also associated with another study on human thymus T cells. Turning to that study: The study used thymus tissue resected during corrective heart surgery. Repertoires from thymus and blood appeared to show biased V and J gene usage. Unrelated people showed highly overlapping thymic repertoires, related research reported.

V is TRBV4-3 and J is TRBJ1-1, with a possible D match to TRBD1 (6 bases). Specimen: thymocytes. The receptor comes from a boy under two years old with a congenital heart defect. CDR3 sequence reads: CASSHTGQSGTEAFF. In DNA, the CDR3 is TGCGCCAGCAGCCATACCGGACAGAGTGGCACTGAAGCTTTCTTT.